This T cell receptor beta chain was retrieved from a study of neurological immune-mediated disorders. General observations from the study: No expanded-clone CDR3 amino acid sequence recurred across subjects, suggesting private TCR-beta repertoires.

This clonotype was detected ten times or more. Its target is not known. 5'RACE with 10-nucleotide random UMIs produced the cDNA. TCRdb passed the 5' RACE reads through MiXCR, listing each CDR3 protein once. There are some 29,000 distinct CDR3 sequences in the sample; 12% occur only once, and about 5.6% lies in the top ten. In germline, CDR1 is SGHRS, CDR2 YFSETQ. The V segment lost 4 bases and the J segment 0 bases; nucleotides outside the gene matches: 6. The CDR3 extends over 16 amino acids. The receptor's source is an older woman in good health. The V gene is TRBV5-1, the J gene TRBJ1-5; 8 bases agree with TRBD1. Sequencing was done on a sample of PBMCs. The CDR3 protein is CASSPGTGTSNQPQHF. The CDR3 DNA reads TGCGCCAGCAGCCCTGGGACAGGTACTAGCAATCAGCCCCAGCATTTT.